Listed below are T cell receptor beta chains from one sample, sequenced in a study of early T cells in non-severe SARS-CoV-2 infection. TCRdb called the 5' RACE reads again in MiXCR, with one record for every CDR3 protein. The table has under 40,000 distinct CDR3 sequences, 5% to 6% seen once. The sequencing sample was made of whole blood. Every receptor here comes from an adult who was a healthcare worker with PCR-confirmed SARS-CoV-2 infection or an uninfected control (not recorded which). Both conserved end residues are part of each CDR3. The D gene is left open where the match is weak. The size of a clone is reported for some rows only, either as once, few or many, or as a class for expanded clones.

>TRBJ1-1|many|TRBV6-1|NA|10
TGTGCCAGCAGTGACGGGTGGGCTTTCTTT
CASSDGWAFF
>TRBJ1-2|many|TRBV12-3/TRBV12-4|NA|11
TGTGCCAGCAGTTTCGGGGTGAGCTACACCTTC
CASSFGVSYTF
>TRBJ1-1|many|TRBV20-1|NA|13
TGCAGTGCTAGAGACCCGGGCCCCGTGGAAGCTTTCTTT
CSARDPGPVEAFF
>TRBJ2-7|NA|TRBV15|NA|15
TGTGCCACCAGCAGAGAGCGGGACGAACCCTACGAGCAGTACTTC
CATSRERDEPYEQYF
>TRBJ2-7|few|TRBV10-3|NA|12
TGTGCCATCAGTGAGCCCTCCTACGAGCAGTACTTC
CAISEPSYEQYF
>TRBJ1-6|many|TRBV5-8|NA|16
TGTGCCAGCAGAGTGGAGGGGTACTCCTATAATTCACCCCTCCACTTT
CASRVEGYSYNSPLHF
>TRBJ1-2|many|TRBV6-6|TRBD1|17
TGTGCCAGCAGTTTAACAGGGGGTACCCCAAACAACTATGGCTACACCTTC
CASSLTGGTPNNYGYTF
>TRBJ1-2|many|TRBV7-6|NA|12
TGTGCCAGCAGCTCGGGAGCATATGGCTACACCTTC
CASSSGAYGYTF
>TRBJ2-5|many|TRBV18|TRBD1|14
TGTGCCAGCTCACCAGTTGGGACAGGGGAGACCCAGTACTTC
CASSPVGTGETQYF
>TRBJ1-1|many|TRBV10-2|NA|14
TGCGCCAGCAGTGAGTCCGGAGGCAGGGGTACAGCTTTCTTT
CASSESGGRGTAFF
>TRBJ2-5|NA|TRBV12-3/TRBV12-4|TRBD1|14
TGTGCCAGCAGAAAGGGACAGCACCAAGAGACCCAGTACTTC
CASRKGQHQETQYF
>TRBJ1-4|many|TRBV2|TRBD1|14
TGTGCCAGCGAAACGGACAGGGGGCAAGGAAAACTGTTTTTT
CASETDRGQGKLFF
>TRBJ1-2|many|TRBV29-1|NA|13
TGCAGCGTTGGTAGGGGGTCCTACTATGGCTACACCTTC
CSVGRGSYYGYTF
>TRBJ1-1|many|TRBV5-4|NA|11
TGTGCCAGCAGCTGGGGCACTGAAGCTTTCTTT
CASSWGTEAFF
>TRBJ2-7|many|TRBV5-1|NA|15
TGCGCCAGCAGCTTGTCGGGACACCCCAGGTACGAGCAGTACTTC
CASSLSGHPRYEQYF
>TRBJ2-1|many|TRBV6-1|NA|13
TGTGCCAGCAGCCGGGATCAGTACAATGAGCAGTTCTTC
CASSRDQYNEQFF
>TRBJ2-1|many|TRBV6-6|TRBD2|14
TGTGCCAGCAGACAGCGGGAAGGTTACAATGAGCAGTTCTTC
CASRQREGYNEQFF
>TRBJ2-7|many|TRBV9|TRBD1|14
TGTGCCAGCAGCGTAGGACAGGGGGGGTCCGAGCAGTACTTC
CASSVGQGGSEQYF
>TRBJ2-2|many|TRBV6-2/TRBV6-3|TRBD1|15
TGTGCCAGCACCCCTGGGACAGGGGACACCGGGGAGCTGTTTTTT
CASTPGTGDTGELFF
>TRBJ2-5|many|TRBV5-3|NA|14
TGTGCCAGAAGCACCTCGGAATCCGCCGAGACCCAGTACTTC
CARSTSESAETQYF
>TRBJ2-7|NA|TRBV6-5|NA|14
TGTGCCAGTCAGAGGGGCATCAGCTCCTACGAGCAGTACTTC
CASQRGISSYEQYF
>TRBJ1-1|NA|TRBV5-1|TRBD1|15
TGCGCCAGCAGCCCGGAGACAGGGTTATACACTGAAGCTTTCTTT
CASSPETGLYTEAFF
>TRBJ1-1|many|TRBV12-3/TRBV12-4|TRBD1|13
TGTGCCAGCAGGCAGGGGGCTGGCACTGAAGCTTTCTTT
CASRQGAGTEAFF
>TRBJ2-4|many|TRBV19|TRBD1|13
TGTGCCAGTAGTCTCCTACAGGGGAACATTCAGTACTTC
CASSLLQGNIQYF
>TRBJ2-5|many|TRBV2|NA|11
TGTGCCAGCGATCTCCAAGAGACCCAGTACTTC
CASDLQETQYF